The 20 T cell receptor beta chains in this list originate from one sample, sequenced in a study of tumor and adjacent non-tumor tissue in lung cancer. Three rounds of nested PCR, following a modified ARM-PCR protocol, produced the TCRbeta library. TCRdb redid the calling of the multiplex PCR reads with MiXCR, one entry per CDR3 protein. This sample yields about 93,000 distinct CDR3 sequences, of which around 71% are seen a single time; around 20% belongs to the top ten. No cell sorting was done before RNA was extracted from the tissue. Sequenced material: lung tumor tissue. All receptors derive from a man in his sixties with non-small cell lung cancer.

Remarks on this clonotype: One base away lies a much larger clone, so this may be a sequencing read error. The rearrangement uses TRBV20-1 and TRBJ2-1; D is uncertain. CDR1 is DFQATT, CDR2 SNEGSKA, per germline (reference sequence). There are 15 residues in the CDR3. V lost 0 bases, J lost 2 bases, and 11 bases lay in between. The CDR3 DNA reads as TGCAGTGCTAGAGATTTGGATTCAACCTACAATGAGCAGTTCTTC. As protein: CSARDLDSTYNEQFF.

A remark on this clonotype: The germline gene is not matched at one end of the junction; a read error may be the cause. CDR3 region: CASRSRVSKYGQYF. Written as DNA, the CDR3 is TGTGCCAGCAGATCAAGGGTGTCCAAATACGGGCAGTACTTC. The gene calls are TRBV7-2 and TRBJ2-7; D is unclear. The germline gives CDR1 SGHTA, CDR2 FQGNSA. This CDR3 spans 14 amino acids.

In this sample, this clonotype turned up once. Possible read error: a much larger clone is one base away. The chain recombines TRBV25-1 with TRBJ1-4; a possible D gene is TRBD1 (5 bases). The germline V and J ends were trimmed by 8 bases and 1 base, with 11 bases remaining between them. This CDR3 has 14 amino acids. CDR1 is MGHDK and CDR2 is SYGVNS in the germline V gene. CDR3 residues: CASRGSVTNEKLFF. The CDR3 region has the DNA TGTGCCAGCCGGGGCAGTGTAACTAATGAAAAACTGTTTTTT. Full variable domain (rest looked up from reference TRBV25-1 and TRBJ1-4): EADIYQTPRYLVIGTGKKITLECSQTMGHDKMYWYQQDPGMELHLIHYSYGVNSTEKGDLSSESTVSRIRTEHFPLTLESARPSHTSQYLCASRGSVTNEKLFFGSGTQLSVL.

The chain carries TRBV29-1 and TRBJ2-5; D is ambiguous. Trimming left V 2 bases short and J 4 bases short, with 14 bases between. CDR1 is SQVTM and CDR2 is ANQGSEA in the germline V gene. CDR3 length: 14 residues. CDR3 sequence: CSVEWQDNRETQYF. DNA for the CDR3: TGCAGCGTTGAATGGCAGGATAATCGAGAGACCCAGTACTTC. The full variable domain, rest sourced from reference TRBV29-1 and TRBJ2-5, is SAVISQKPSRDICQRGTSLTIQCQVDSQVTMMFWYRQQPGQSLTLIATANQGSEATYESGFVIDKFPISRPNLTFSTLTVSNMSPEDSSIYLCSVEWQDNRETQYFGPGTRLLVL.

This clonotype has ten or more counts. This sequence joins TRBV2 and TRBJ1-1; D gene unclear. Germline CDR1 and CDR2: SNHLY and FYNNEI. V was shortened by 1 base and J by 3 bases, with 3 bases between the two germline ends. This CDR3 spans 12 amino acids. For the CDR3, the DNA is TGTGCCAGCAGTGAAGAGGACACTGAAGCTTTCTTT. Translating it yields CASSEEDTEAFF.

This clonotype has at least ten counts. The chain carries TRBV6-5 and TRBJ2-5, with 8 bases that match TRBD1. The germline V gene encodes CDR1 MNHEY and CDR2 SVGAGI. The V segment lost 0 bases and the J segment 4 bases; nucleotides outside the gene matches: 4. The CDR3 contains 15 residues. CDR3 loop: CASSYSQTGVETQYF. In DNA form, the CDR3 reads TGTGCCAGCAGTTACTCCCAGACAGGGGTAGAGACCCAGTACTTC.

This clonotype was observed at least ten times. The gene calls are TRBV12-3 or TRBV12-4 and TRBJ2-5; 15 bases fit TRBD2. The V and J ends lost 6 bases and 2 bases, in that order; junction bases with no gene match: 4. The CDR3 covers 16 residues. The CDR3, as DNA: TGTGCCAGCAGCATCGGGACTAGCGGGGGGCAAGAGACCCAGTACTTC. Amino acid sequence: CASSIGTSGGQETQYF.

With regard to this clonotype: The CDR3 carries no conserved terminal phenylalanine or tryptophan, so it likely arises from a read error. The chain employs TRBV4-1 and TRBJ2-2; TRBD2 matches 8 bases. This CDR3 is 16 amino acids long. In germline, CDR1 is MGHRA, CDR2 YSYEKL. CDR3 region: CARSQVLREVGGKLFL. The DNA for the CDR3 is TGCGCCAGGAGCCAAGTGTTGCGGGAGGTGGGCGGGAAGCTGTTTTTA.

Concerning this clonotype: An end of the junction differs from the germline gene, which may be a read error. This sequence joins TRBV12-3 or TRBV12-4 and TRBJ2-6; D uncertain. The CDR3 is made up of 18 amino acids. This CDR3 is CASSVVPLSNSGVNVLTF. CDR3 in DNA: TGTGCCAGCAGTGTAGTCCCGTTAAGCAACTCTGGGGTCAACGTCCTGACTTTC.

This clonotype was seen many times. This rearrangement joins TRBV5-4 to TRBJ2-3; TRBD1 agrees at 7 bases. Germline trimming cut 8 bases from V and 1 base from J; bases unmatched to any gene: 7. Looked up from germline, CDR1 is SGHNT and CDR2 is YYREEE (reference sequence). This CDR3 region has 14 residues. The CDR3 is CASWDRSRTDTQYF. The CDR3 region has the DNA TGTGCCAGTTGGGACAGATCTCGCACAGATACGCAGTATTTT.

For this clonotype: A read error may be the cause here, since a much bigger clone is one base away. CDR3 loop: CAWSLLHTETFF. CDR3 sequence (DNA): TGTGCCTGGAGTCTGTTGCACACTGAAACTTTCTTT. The gene calls are TRBV30 and TRBJ1-1; D not resolved. This CDR3 contains 12 residues. Germline CDR1 reads GTSNPN; CDR2 reads SVGIG (reference sequence).

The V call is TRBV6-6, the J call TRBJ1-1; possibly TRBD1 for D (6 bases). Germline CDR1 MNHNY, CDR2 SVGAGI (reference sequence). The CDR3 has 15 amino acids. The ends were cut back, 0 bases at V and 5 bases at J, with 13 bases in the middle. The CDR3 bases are TGTGCCAGCAGTTACTCGACAGGAGCAGGAACTGAAGCTTTCTTT. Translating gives CASSYSTGAGTEAFF.

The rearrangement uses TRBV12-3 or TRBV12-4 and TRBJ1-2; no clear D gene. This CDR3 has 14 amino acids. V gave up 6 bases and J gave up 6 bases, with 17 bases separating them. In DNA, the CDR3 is TGTGCCAGCAGCCTACACACAGTGGGTCATGGCTACACCTTC. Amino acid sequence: CASSLHTVGHGYTF.

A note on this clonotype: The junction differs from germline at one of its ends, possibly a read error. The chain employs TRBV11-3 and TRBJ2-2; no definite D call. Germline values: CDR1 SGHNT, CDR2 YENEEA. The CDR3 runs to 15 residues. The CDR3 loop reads CASNLGPANTRRLFF. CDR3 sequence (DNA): TGTGCCAGCAACTTAGGGCCAGCGAACACCAGGAGGCTGTTTTTT.

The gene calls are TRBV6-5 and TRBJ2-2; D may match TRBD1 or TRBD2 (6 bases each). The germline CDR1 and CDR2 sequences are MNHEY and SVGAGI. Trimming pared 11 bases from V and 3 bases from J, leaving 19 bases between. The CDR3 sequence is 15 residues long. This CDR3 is CACKKTGADTGELFF. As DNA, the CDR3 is TGTGCCTGCAAAAAGACGGGGGCGGACACCGGGGAGCTGTTTTTT.

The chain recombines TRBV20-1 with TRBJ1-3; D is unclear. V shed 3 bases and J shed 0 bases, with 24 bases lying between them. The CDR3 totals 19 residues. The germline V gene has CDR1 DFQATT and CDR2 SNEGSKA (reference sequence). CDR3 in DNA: TGCAGTGCTAGGAGCGGAGCGGCTCCCGACCAAGACTCTGGAAACACCATATATTTT. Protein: CSARSGAAPDQDSGNTIYF.

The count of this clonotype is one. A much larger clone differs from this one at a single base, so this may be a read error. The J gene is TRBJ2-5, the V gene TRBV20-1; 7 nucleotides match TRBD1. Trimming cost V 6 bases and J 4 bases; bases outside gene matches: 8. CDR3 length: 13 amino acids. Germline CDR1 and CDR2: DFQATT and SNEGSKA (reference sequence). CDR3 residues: CSADRQGAETQYF. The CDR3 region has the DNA TGCAGTGCCGACAGACAGGGAGCAGAGACCCAGTACTTC.

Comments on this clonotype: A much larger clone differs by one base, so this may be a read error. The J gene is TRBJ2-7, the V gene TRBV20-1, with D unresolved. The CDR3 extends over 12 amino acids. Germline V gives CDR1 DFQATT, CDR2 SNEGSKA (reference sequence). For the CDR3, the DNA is TGCAATGCGGCGGAGAGCTCCTACGAGCAGTACTTC. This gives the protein CNAAESSYEQYF.

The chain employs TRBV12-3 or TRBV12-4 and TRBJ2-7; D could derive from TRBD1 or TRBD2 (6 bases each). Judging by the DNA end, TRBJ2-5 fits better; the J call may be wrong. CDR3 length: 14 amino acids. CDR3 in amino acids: CASLLGGPQETQYF. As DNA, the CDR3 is TGTGCCAGCCTCCTAGGGGGGCCCCAAGAGACCCAGTACTTC.

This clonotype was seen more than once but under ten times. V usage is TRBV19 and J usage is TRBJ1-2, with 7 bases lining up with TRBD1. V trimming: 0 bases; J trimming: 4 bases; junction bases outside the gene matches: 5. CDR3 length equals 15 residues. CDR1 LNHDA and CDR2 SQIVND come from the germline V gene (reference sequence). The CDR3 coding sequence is TGTGCCAGTAGTATAGAGCCGGGACAGATCTATGGCTACACCTTC. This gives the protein CASSIEPGQIYGYTF.